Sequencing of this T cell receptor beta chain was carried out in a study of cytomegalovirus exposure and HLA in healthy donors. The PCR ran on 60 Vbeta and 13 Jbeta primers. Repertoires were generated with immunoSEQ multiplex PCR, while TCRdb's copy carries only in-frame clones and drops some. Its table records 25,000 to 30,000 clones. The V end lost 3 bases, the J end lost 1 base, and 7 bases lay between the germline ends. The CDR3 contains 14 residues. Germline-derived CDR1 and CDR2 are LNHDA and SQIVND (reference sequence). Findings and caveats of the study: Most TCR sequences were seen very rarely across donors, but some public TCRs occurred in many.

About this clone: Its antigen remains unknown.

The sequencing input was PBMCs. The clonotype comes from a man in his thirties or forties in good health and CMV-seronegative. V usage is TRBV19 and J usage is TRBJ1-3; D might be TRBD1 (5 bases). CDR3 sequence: CASSIGASGNTIYF. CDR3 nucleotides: TGTGCCAGTAGTATTGGGGCGTCTGGAAACACCATATATTTT. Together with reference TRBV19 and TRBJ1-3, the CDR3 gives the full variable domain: DGGITQSPKYLFRKEGQNVTLSCEQNLNHDAMYWYRQDPGQGLRLIYYSQIVNDFQKGDIAEGYSVSREKKESFPLTVTSAQKNPTAFYLCASSIGASGNTIYFGEGSWLTVV.